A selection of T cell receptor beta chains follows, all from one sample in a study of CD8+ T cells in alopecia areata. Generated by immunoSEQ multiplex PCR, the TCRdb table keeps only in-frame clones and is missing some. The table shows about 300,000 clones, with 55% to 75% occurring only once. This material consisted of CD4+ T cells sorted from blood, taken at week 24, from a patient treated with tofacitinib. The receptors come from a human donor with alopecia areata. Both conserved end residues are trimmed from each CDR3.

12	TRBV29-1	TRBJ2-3	SVEEGDHSDTQY
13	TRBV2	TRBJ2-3	ASSRASGGIDTQY
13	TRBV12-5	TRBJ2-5	ASGLGLAGAETQY
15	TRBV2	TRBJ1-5	ASRRVRTGTDYQPQH
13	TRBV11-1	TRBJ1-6	ASSLDGTSGAPLH
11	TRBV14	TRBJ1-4	ASSPTGPVGLF
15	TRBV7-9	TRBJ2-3	ASSSSTGTGFTDTQY
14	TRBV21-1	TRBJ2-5	ASSNRNRDSKETQY
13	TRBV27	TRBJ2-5	ASSPRQGREETQY
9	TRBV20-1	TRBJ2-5	SASEAGTQY
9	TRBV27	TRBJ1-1	ASTLDPEAF
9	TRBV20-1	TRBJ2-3	SGRATDTQY
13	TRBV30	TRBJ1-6	AWSDGQGGNSPLH
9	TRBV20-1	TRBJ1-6	SASPHSPLH
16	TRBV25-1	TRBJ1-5	ASSEMGQGGNGNQPQH
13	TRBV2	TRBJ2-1	ASSLGTSFIHEQF
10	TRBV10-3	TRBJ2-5	ATRTAQETQY
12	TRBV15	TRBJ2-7	ATSRDQLGYEQY
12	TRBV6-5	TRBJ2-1	ASSYVSSYNEQF
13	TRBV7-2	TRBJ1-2	ASSLGQGGNYGYT
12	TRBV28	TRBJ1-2	ASSTGGAFYGYT
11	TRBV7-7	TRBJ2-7	ASSLGLAGEQY
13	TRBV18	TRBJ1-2	ASSPPGTGNYGYT
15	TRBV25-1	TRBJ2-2	ASSVGTGGWATGELF
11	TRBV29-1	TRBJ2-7	SVQLNRRSEQY
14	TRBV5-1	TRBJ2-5	ASSLEIGSSGETQY
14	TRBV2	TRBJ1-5	ASSEGAQAGNQPQH
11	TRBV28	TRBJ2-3	ASSPHPGDTQY
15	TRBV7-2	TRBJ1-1	ASSSSSTGLIDTEAF
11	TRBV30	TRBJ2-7	AWSVPLVYEQY
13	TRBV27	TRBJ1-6	ASSFGVFYNSPLH
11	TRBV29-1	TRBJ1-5	SVEENPNQPQH
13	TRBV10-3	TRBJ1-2	AISSGTVTKYGYT
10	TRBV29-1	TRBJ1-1	SGGRGETEAF
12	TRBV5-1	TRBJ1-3	ASSRDSSGNTIY
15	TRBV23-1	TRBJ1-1	ASSQRGDKARNTEAF
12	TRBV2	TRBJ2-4	ASSSTSLKNIQY
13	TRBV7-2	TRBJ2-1	ASSFQRYIYNEQF
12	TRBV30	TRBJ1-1	AWSVWGPNTEAF
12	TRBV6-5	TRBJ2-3	ASRVAGGRDTQY
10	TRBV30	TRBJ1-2	AWSAPPAGYT
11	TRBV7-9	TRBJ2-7	ASSPRTGVEQY
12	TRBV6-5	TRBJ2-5	ASSLTGGQETQY
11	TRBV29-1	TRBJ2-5	SVEYGGRQTQY
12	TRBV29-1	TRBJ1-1	SVPVWGSNTEAF
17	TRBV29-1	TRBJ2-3	SVPSGLAGGQVHSDTQY
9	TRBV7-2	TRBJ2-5	ASSPQETQY
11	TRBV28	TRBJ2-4	AHAGGTKNIQY
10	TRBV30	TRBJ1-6	AWNRGHSPLH
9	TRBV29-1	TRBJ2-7	SAGTDYEQY
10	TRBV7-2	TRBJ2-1	ASSSFPGQPI
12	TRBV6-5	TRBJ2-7	ASRASWGVYEQY
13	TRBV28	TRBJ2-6	ASRAIVSGANVLT
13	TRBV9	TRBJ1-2	ASSVGHFANYGYT